This record looks at one T cell receptor beta chain sequence and its context. Its antigen is as yet unknown. Time point meaning: week 23, last vaccination. Vaccinated patients received 300 ug of mutant IDH1 20-mer peptide per dose, with topical imiquimod. Sequencing used immunoSEQ multiplex PCR; TCRdb keeps in-frame clones, though not all of them. The sample has 50,000 to 70,000 clones; 80% to 90% are singletons. Germline CDR1 reads LGHNA; CDR2 reads YSLEER. Trimming pared 0 bases from V and 5 bases from J, leaving 10 bases between. This CDR3 contains 14 residues. The data derive from a study of a mutant IDH1 vaccine in newly diagnosed glioma. Looking at the study overall: Patients got their first vaccination 4-6 weeks after radiotherapy alone, or with temozolomide cycles.

Study outcomes and limitations: There were vaccine-induced immune responses in more than 85% of the patients.

Sample: PBMCs, taken from a glioma patient whose treatment included an IDH1 peptide vaccine. The rearrangement joins TRBV4-3 to TRBJ2-5; D not resolved. The TCR comes from a man aged 40-49 years with glioma. The CDR3 DNA follows: TGCGCCAGCAGCCAAGATCGCACGCGGGAGACCCAGTACTTC. Protein product: CASSQDRTRETQYF.